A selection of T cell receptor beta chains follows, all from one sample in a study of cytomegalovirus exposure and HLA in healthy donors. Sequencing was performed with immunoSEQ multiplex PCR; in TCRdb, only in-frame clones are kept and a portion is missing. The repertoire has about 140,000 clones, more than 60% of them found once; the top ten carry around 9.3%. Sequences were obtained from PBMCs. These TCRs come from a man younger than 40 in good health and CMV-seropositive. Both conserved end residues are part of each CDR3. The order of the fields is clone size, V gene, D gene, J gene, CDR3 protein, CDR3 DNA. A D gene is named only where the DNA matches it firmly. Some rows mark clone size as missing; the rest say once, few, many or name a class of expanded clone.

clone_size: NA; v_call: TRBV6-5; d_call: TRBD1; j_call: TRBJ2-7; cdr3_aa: CASKQGASYEQYF; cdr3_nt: TGTGCCAGCAAACAGGGGGCTTCCTACGAGCAGTACTTC
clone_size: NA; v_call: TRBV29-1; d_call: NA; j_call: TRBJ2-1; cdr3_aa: CSVEEDFTNVNNEQFF; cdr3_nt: TGCAGCGTTGAAGAGGATTTTACTAACGTCAACAATGAGCAGTTCTTC
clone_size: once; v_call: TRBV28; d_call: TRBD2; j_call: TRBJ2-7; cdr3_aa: CASGLAGGFSYEQYF; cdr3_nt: TGTGCCAGCGGACTAGCGGGAGGCTTCAGCTACGAGCAGTACTTC
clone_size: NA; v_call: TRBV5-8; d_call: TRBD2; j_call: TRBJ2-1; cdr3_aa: CASSSGTSRDNEQFF; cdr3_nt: TGTGCCAGCAGCTCCGGGACTAGCAGAGACAATGAGCAGTTCTTC
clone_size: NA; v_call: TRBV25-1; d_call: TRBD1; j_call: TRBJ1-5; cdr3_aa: CASSEATGSNQPQHF; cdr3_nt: TGTGCCAGCAGTGAGGCGACAGGGAGCAATCAGCCCCAGCATTTT
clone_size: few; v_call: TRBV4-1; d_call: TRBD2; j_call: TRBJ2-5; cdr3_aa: CASSRREREETQYF; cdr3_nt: TGCGCCAGCAGCCGGCGGGAGAGGGAGGAGACCCAGTACTTC
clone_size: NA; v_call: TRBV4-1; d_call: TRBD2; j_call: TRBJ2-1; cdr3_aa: CASSPRAGLATRSDYNEQFF; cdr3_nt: TGCGCCAGCAGCCCAAGAGCGGGACTAGCGACGCGGAGTGACTACAATGAGCAGTTCTTC
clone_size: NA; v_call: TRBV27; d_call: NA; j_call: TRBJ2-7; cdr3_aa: CASSNLIRGLDPYEQYF; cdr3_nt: TGTGCCAGCAGTAACCTCATTCGCGGTCTAGACCCCTACGAGCAGTACTTC
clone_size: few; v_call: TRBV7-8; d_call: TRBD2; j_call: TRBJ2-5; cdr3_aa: CASSRRLAGGWETQYF; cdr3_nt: TGTGCCAGCAGCCGCCGACTAGCGGGAGGGTGGGAGACCCAGTACTTC
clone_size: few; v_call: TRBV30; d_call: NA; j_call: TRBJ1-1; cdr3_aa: CAWSGEGLRAMNTEAFF; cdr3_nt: TGTGCCTGGAGTGGAGAGGGTTTGAGGGCTATGAACACTGAAGCTTTCTTT
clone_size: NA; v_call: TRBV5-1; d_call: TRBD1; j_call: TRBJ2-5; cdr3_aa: CASSLGDRYSETQYF; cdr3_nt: TGCGCCAGCAGCCTAGGGGACAGATATTCGGAGACCCAGTACTTC
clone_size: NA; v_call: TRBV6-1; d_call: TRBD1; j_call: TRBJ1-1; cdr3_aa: CASMPGQGLWAEAFF; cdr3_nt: TGTGCCAGCATGCCGGGACAGGGCTTGTGGGCTGAAGCTTTCTTT
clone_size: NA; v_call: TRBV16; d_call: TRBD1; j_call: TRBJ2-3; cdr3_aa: CASSGQGTDTQYF; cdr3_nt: TGTGCCAGCAGCGGACAGGGCACAGATACGCAGTATTTT
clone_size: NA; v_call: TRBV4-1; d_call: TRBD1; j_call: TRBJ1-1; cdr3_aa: CASSQPLRGRVTEAFF; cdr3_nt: TGCGCCAGCAGCCAACCACTCAGGGGGCGAGTCACTGAAGCTTTCTTT
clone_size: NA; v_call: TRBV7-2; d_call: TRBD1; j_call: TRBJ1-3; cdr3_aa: CASSLGQGALAGNTIYF; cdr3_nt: TGTGCCAGCAGCTTAGGACAGGGGGCACTTGCTGGAAACACCATATATTTT
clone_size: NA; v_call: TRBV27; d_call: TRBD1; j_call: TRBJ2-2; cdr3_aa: CASTHAGTGYDGELFF; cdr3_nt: TGTGCCAGCACACATGCCGGGACAGGGTACGACGGGGAGCTGTTTTTT
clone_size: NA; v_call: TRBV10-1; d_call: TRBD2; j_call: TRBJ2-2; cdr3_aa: CASSEAGGRNTGELFF; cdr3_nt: TGCGCCAGCAGTGAAGCGGGAGGGAGGAACACCGGGGAGCTGTTTTTT
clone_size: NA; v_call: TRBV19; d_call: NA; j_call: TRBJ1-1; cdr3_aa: CASRGQGSTEAFF; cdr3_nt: TGTGCCAGTAGGGGGCAGGGGAGCACTGAAGCTTTCTTT
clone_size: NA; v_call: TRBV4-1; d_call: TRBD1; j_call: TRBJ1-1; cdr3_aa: CASSQDFEGALHTEAFF; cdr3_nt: TGCGCCAGCAGCCAAGATTTCGAGGGGGCGCTTCACACTGAAGCTTTCTTT
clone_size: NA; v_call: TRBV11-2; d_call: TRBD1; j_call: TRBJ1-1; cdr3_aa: CASSNQGDTEAFF; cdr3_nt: TGTGCCAGCAGCAATCAGGGGGACACTGAAGCTTTCTTT
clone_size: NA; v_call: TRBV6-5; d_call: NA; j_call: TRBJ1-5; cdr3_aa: CASRRYRDGNQPQHF; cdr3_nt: TGTGCCAGCAGACGATACAGGGATGGCAATCAGCCCCAGCATTTT
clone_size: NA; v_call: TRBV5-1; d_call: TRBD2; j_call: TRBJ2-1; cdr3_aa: CASSLAGGLNEQFF; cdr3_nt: TGCGCCAGCAGCCTAGCGGGAGGACTTAATGAGCAGTTCTTC